Following are 21 T cell receptor beta chains from one sample sequenced in a study of shared clonotypes between healthy human individuals. Assay: immunoSEQ multiplex PCR; the TCRdb copy retains only in-frame clones and omits some. The sample consists of over 1.5 million clones, 95% to 99% of them appearing once. Sequenced material: naive CD4+ T cells sorted from blood. The subset was: CD45RA+ positively selected. The receptors here all came from a man aged 25-45 years in good health.

The genes are TRBV9 and TRBJ2-3; D gene uncertain. The CDR3 loop spans 13 amino acids. The V end lost 4 bases, the J end lost 6 bases, and 12 bases lay between the germline ends. Germline lookup yields CDR1 SGDLS and CDR2 YYNGEE. CDR3 nucleotide sequence: TGTGCCAGCAGCCTTCTTCGACTGGATACGCAGTATTTT. Amino acids: CASSLLRLDTQYF.

This clone was found once. CDR3 nucleotide sequence: TGTGCCAGCAGTTACTACCGGGACGACTCCCCGGAAGCTTTCTTT. Protein: CASSYYRDDSPEAFF. The chain combines TRBV28 with TRBJ1-1; tentative D call: TRBD1 (5 bases). The V and J ends lost 4 bases and 8 bases respectively, with 20 bases between them. The germline V gene encodes CDR1 MDHEN and CDR2 SYDVKM. This CDR3 is built from 15 residues.

This chain connects TRBV6-6 to TRBJ2-1; the D is unclear. Trimming left V 7 bases short and J 6 bases short, with 13 bases between. Germline loops: CDR1 MNHNY, CDR2 SVGAGI (reference sequence). This CDR3 has 13 residues. The DNA of the CDR3 is TGTGCCAGCAATGTTTCCCCCATCAATGAGCAGTTCTTC. This sequence encodes CASNVSPINEQFF.

J is TRBJ2-7 and V is TRBV7-2, with D unresolved. V lost 5 bases, J lost 0 bases, and 8 bases lay in between. Germline CDR1 is SGHTA and CDR2 is FQGNSA. CDR3 size: 13 residues. DNA of the CDR3: TGTGCCAGCAGCCCCATCGCCTCCTACGAGCAGTACTTC. Translating gives CASSPIASYEQYF.

This rearrangement joins TRBV27 to TRBJ2-1; D call uncertain. Deletions cut 6 bases from V and 5 bases from J, with 11 bases between. Germline CDR1 and CDR2: MNHEY and SMNVEV (reference sequence). The length of the CDR3 is 13 residues. CDR3 DNA sequence: TGTGCCAGCAGCGCCCTACGAAACAATGAGCAGTTCTTC. Translating gives CASSALRNNEQFF.

The rearrangement joins TRBV10-3 to TRBJ1-3; D is undetermined. The CDR3 is 15 amino acids. Germline-derived CDR1 and CDR2 are ENHRY and SYGVKD. The germline V and J ends were trimmed by 5 bases and 0 bases, with 11 bases remaining between them. The CDR3 DNA reads as TGTGCCATCAGTAAGCCGCCAGCCTCTGGAAACACCATATATTTT. Translated, it gives CAISKPPASGNTIYF.

The chain links TRBV6-4 to TRBJ1-2; D gene uncertain. V was trimmed by 0 bases and J by 4 bases, leaving 12 bases between them. This CDR3 is 15 amino acids long. CDR1 MRHNA and CDR2 SNTAGT come from the germline V gene. CDR3 bases: TGTGCCAGCAGTGACTCTAGGCGCAGGTTCTATGGCTACACCTTC. Translation: CASSDSRRRFYGYTF.

The J gene is TRBJ2-5, the V gene TRBV27, with D perhaps matching TRBD1 or TRBD2 (5 bases each). The CDR3 consists of 14 residues. Germline V gene lookup returns CDR1 MNHEY and CDR2 SMNVEV (reference sequence). Trimming stripped 5 bases from V and 4 bases from J, with 14 bases between. The CDR3 DNA reads as TGTGCCAGCAGTCAAGCGGTTAGGGGAGAGACCCAGTACTTC. Protein product: CASSQAVRGETQYF.

In its sample, this clone was seen once. This sample also contains other DNA sequences that code for the same CDR3. The chain links TRBV28 to TRBJ2-7; 7 positions agree with TRBD1. Germline V lookup: CDR1 MDHEN, CDR2 SYDVKM. The V and J ends lost 2 bases and 3 bases, in that order; junction bases with no gene match: 4. The CDR3 spans 14 residues. The CDR3 DNA follows: TGTGCCAGCAGTTTACCGGGACAGTTCTACGAGCAGTACTTC. Amino acids: CASSLPGQFYEQYF.

This sequence joins TRBV7-3 and TRBJ2-3; 7 bases are a match to TRBD1. V lost 5 bases and J lost 5; bases outside the gene matches: 4. Germline V CDR1 and CDR2: SGHTA, FQGTGA. The CDR3 has 13 residues. CDR3 DNA sequence: TGTGCCAGCAGCCCGAGGGGGCTAGATACGCAGTATTTT. Amino acid sequence: CASSPRGLDTQYF.

V and J are TRBV19 and TRBJ2-6; 10 nucleotides line up with TRBD1. Trimming removed 4 bases from V and 0 bases from J; junction bases left unmatched: 9. Germline CDR1 and CDR2: LNHDA and SQIVND (reference sequence). The CDR3 is 19 residues long. In DNA, the CDR3 is TGTGCCAGTAGTACCCGAGACAGGGGGCAACTCTCTGGGGCCAACGTCCTGACTTTC. Translation: CASSTRDRGQLSGANVLTF.

This rearrangement joins TRBV9 to TRBJ1-2, with D unclear. This CDR3 is built from 15 residues. V was trimmed by 4 bases and J by 8 bases, leaving 21 bases between them. The V gene's germline CDR1 is SGDLS and CDR2 YYNGEE. The CDR3 DNA sequence: TGTGCCAGCAGCCCAAATGCCCTGGTCGGGCAGGGCTACACCTTC. It is translated as CASSPNALVGQGYTF.

The genes are TRBV5-1 and TRBJ2-7; no definite D call. The CDR3 length is 13 residues. V gave up 5 bases and J gave up 0 bases, with 9 bases separating them. Germline loops: CDR1 SGHRS, CDR2 YFSETQ. DNA for the CDR3: TGCGCCAGCAGTTTAATAAGCTCCTACGAGCAGTACTTC. As protein: CASSLISSYEQYF.

The chain employs TRBV7-9 and TRBJ2-6; possibly TRBD1 for D (5 bases). The CDR3 consists of 15 residues. Between the trimmed V and J ends, which lost 5 bases and 0 bases, there was a span of 8 bases. Germline-derived CDR1 and CDR2 are SEHNR and FQNEAQ (reference sequence). This CDR3 is CASSHDSSGANVLTF. The CDR3 DNA sequence: TGTGCCAGCAGCCACGACAGCTCTGGGGCCAACGTCCTGACTTTC.

In DNA, the CDR3 is TGTGCCAGCAGCCCCGTCCCGGGACAGGGTACTAATGAAAAACTGTTTTTT. Residues: CASSPVPGQGTNEKLFF. The chain has TRBV14 and TRBJ1-4; 9 bases align to TRBD1. The length of the CDR3 is 17 residues. Germline-derived CDR1 and CDR2 are SGHDN and FVKESK. The V and J ends lost 4 bases and 2 bases, in that order; junction bases with no gene match: 8.

The chain has TRBV29-1 and TRBJ2-1; maybe TRBD1 (6 bases). CDR1 and CDR2 (germline): SQVTM, ANQGSEA. The CDR3 contains 12 residues. V was shortened by 3 bases and J by 3 bases, with 6 bases between the two germline ends. The DNA for the CDR3 is TGCAGCGTTGAGGGACACTACAATGAGCAGTTCTTC. Translated, it gives CSVEGHYNEQFF.

This chain links TRBV7-9 with TRBJ2-7; 8 nucleotides agree with TRBD2. Germline CDR1 is SEHNR and CDR2 is FQNEAQ (reference sequence). J gave up 5 bases and V 1 base, and 10 bases lay outside the gene matches. The CDR3 sequence is 16 residues long. The CDR3 is CASSLVAGLSGNEQYF. The CDR3 DNA sequence: TGTGCCAGCAGCTTAGTAGCGGGGCTGAGCGGCAACGAGCAGTACTTC.

V is TRBV7-9 and J is TRBJ1-4; the D is unclear. V shed 0 bases and J shed 7 bases, with 9 bases lying between them. The germline CDR1 and CDR2 sequences are SEHNR and FQNEAQ (reference sequence). The CDR3 has 14 amino acids. The CDR3 coding sequence is TGTGCCAGCAGCTTAGCACGGCATTCTGAAAAACTGTTTTTT. This sequence encodes CASSLARHSEKLFF.

The chain has TRBV11-3 and TRBJ2-7; D is possibly TRBD1 or TRBD2 (6 bases each). Germline loops: CDR1 SGHNT, CDR2 YENEEA. This CDR3 has 13 amino acids. V lost 5 bases, J lost 4 bases, and 12 bases lay in between. The CDR3 reads CASSPGEVYEQYF. In nucleotides, the CDR3 is TGTGCCAGCAGCCCAGGGGAGGTGTACGAGCAGTACTTC.

The chain joins TRBV19 to TRBJ2-5; D is possibly TRBD1 (7 bases). The CDR3 contains 15 residues. Trimming took 3 bases from V and 4 from J, leaving 15 bases between them. CDR1 LNHDA and CDR2 SQIVND come from the germline V gene (reference sequence). The CDR3 loop is CASSILSGGRETQYF. Here the CDR3 DNA reads TGTGCCAGTAGTATTCTGTCAGGGGGGCGAGAGACCCAGTACTTC.

This chain joins TRBV5-1 and TRBJ1-4; D is perhaps TRBD1 (5 bases). CDR3 length equals 16 residues. The V gene's germline CDR1 is SGHRS and CDR2 YFSETQ. The V end was cut by 3 bases, the J end by 11 bases, with 23 bases between. Written as DNA, the CDR3 is TGCGCCAGCAGCTCGGGAGTGGGGGACCCAGTGCAGAAACTGTTTTTT. Translation gives CASSSGVGDPVQKLFF.